What follows are 10 T cell receptor beta chains derived from one specimen sequenced in a study of brain metastases from non-small cell lung cancer. Profiling relied on immunoSEQ multiplex PCR, and the TCRdb table lists in-frame clones only, not all of them. This sample has roughly 4,000 clones, with about nine tenths found just once. Sequencing was done on a sample of primary lung tumor tissue. The source is a donor at least 40 years old with non-small cell lung cancer.

The chain joins TRBV29-1 to TRBJ1-3; no firm D call. Germline CDR1 reads SQVTM; CDR2 reads ANQGSEA. V dropped 3 bases and J dropped 0 bases, with 6 bases sitting between them. The CDR3 totals 13 residues. The CDR3: CSVETSSGNTIYF. In DNA form, the CDR3 reads TGCAGCGTTGAGACAAGCTCTGGAAACACCATATATTTT. Complete variable domain (other parts from reference TRBV29-1 and TRBJ1-3): SAVISQKPSRDICQRGTSLTIQCQVDSQVTMMFWYRQQPGQSLTLIATANQGSEATYESGFVIDKFPISRPNLTFSTLTVSNMSPEDSSIYLCSVETSSGNTIYFGEGSWLTVV.

J is TRBJ2-3 and V is TRBV5-1; D may be TRBD2 (6 bases). Between the trimmed V and J ends, which lost 4 bases and 2 bases, there was a span of 20 bases. The CDR3 length is 17 residues. CDR1 and CDR2 from the germline V gene are SGHRS and YFSETQ. The CDR3 is CASSPGGSGPPTDTQYF. The CDR3 DNA is TGCGCCAGCAGCCCCGGGGGATCCGGACCCCCCACAGATACGCAGTATTTT.

The chain employs TRBV28 and TRBJ1-2, with D tentatively TRBD1 (5 bases). Germline loops: CDR1 MDHEN, CDR2 SYDVKM. This CDR3 is built from 12 residues. Between the trimmed V and J ends, which lost 7 bases and 3 bases, there was a span of 9 bases. CDR3 sequence: CASTGKDYGYTF. The CDR3 DNA follows: TGTGCCAGCACAGGGAAGGACTATGGCTACACCTTC.

V gene TRBV18 combines with J gene TRBJ1-1; TRBD1 aligns across 9 bases. Trimming at V came to 5 bases and at J to 7 bases, leaving 11 bases not matched to a gene. The CDR3 sequence is 15 residues long. Germline V gives CDR1 KGHSH, CDR2 LQKENI. DNA for the CDR3: TGTGCCAGCTCATCCGTGACAGGGGGGAATGGTGAAGCTTTCTTT. As protein: CASSSVTGGNGEAFF.

This chain uses TRBV24-1 with TRBJ1-6; D call uncertain. V was clipped by 4 bases and J by 7 bases, with 7 bases between them. The CDR3 is made up of 13 amino acids. Germline assignment: CDR1 KGHDR and CDR2 SFDVKD. CDR3 sequence reads: CATSDSRNSPLHF. The CDR3 coding sequence is TGTGCCACCAGTGACAGTCGCAATTCACCCCTCCACTTT.

This clone was detected only once. The chain joins TRBV6-1 to TRBJ2-5; D is unclear. The CDR3 is 13 amino acids. V was cut by 3 bases and J by 12 bases, with 17 bases left in between. Germline V lookup: CDR1 MNHNS, CDR2 SASEGT. The CDR3 is CASSEFPGLTEYF. Written as DNA, the CDR3 is TGTGCCAGCAGTGAGTTCCCGGGCCTAACTGAGTACTTC.

A word on this clone: Additional DNA sequences in this sample encode the identical CDR3. The V and J genes are TRBV10-1 and TRBJ2-2; 8 bases are a match to TRBD1. In germline, CDR1 is WNHNN, CDR2 SYGVQD (reference sequence). The CDR3 has 15 residues. Trimming cost V 8 bases and J 6 bases; bases outside gene matches: 11. CDR3 loop: CASVRRWTGPGELFF. The CDR3 DNA follows: TGCGCCAGCGTCCGACGGTGGACAGGGCCCGGGGAGCTGTTTTTT.

A note on this clone: Relative to the germline gene, one junction end is altered; a read error may explain this. The chain recombines TRBV7-2 with TRBJ2-7; D gene ambiguous. Per germline, CDR1 SGHTA and CDR2 FQGNSA. The CDR3 is 14 amino acids. The CDR3: CASSLAPSSYEQYF. CDR3 DNA: TGTGCCAGCAGCTTAGCGCCCAGCTCCTACGAGCAATACTTC.

The V gene is TRBV28, the J gene TRBJ2-5, with D perhaps TRBD1 or TRBD2 (6 bases each). The CDR3 consists of 16 residues. V was cut by 4 bases and J by 4 bases, with 19 bases left in between. CDR1 and CDR2 (germline): MDHEN, SYDVKM. The CDR3 region is CASSSGRLGGLETQYF. CDR3 in DNA: TGTGCCAGCAGTTCAGGGCGACTGGGGGGCCTAGAGACCCAGTACTTC.

This chain joins TRBV7-9 and TRBJ1-2; 7 bases match TRBD1. The junction had 11 bases not matched to a gene; V was cut back by 5 bases and J by 8 bases. CDR1 SEHNR and CDR2 FQNEAQ come from the germline V gene (reference sequence). CDR3 length: 14 residues. The CDR3 is CASSPMDRIDGYTF. In nucleotides, the CDR3 is TGTGCCAGCAGCCCGATGGACAGGATAGACGGCTACACCTTC.